This is a list of T cell receptor beta chains from one sample in a study of T cells after posttransplantation cyclophosphamide. The repertoire was sequenced with immunoSEQ multiplex PCR; TCRdb's copy has only in-frame clones and lacks some. The sample presents around 35,000 clones, none singletons. Source material: PBMCs. These TCRs come from a woman aged 45-65 years in good health and a related stem cell transplant donor. Each CDR3 is given with its conserved first and last residue. D genes are given only for firm matches. Where a row states a size, it is once, few, many or the class of an expanded clone; other rows omit it.

clone_size j_call v_call d_call cdr3_nt cdr3_aa
many TRBJ2-1 TRBV19 TRBD2 TGTGCCAGTAGTAACCCCTACGGTGCGGGAGCTTCGGATGAGCAGTTCTTC CASSNPYGAGASDEQFF
NA TRBJ2-1 TRBV6-6 NA TGTGCCAGCAGTACCCCCTTGCGCGACTACAATGAGCAGTTCTTC CASSTPLRDYNEQFF
NA TRBJ2-7 TRBV29-1 NA TGCAGCGTTGTCTACTACGAGCAGTACTTC CSVVYYEQYF
many TRBJ2-4 TRBV12-3/TRBV12-4 NA TGTGCCAGCAGTGTCGGAGGGCGCGGGTCCAAAAACATTCAGTACTTC CASSVGGRGSKNIQYF
NA TRBJ1-2 TRBV12-3/TRBV12-4 TRBD1 TGTGCCAGCACTCCGACAGGGAGCAGAGGCTATGGCTACACCTTC CASTPTGSRGYGYTF
many TRBJ1-5 TRBV12-3/TRBV12-4 NA TGTGCCAGCAGCCCCAGGGGTATCGGCAATCAGCCCCAGCATTTT CASSPRGIGNQPQHF
many TRBJ1-5 TRBV11-3 TRBD1 TGTGCCAGCAGATGCCGGCCGATTAAAAGAGACAGGGTACGTCAGCCCCAGCATTTT CASRCRPIKRDRVRQPQHF
many TRBJ1-2 TRBV5-1 TRBD1 TGCGCCAGCAGCGCCGGGACAGGGGGCTATGGCTACACCTTC CASSAGTGGYGYTF
few TRBJ2-2 TRBV25-1 NA TGTGCCAGCAGTGAATCCCTCGGGACTTTCAACACCGGGGAGCTGTTTTTT CASSESLGTFNTGELFF
few TRBJ1-2 TRBV5-6 TRBD1 TGTGCCAGCAGCTTGGGACAGGGAGTCTATGGCTACACCTTC CASSLGQGVYGYTF
many TRBJ1-2 TRBV27 NA TGTGCCAGCAGTTCGGGTGTGGCCTATGGCTACACCTTC CASSSGVAYGYTF
many TRBJ2-7 TRBV19 NA TGTGCCAGTAGTATAAGCAGGGGCACCTACGAGCAGTACTTC CASSISRGTYEQYF
few TRBJ1-1 TRBV20-1 NA TGCAGTGCTACAAACACTGAAGCTTTCTTT CSATNTEAFF
few TRBJ2-5 TRBV7-3 TRBD2 TGTGCCAGCAGCCCGTCGGGGAGGGTACGGGAGACCCAGTACTTC CASSPSGRVRETQYF
many TRBJ1-1 TRBV5-1 NA TGCGCCAGCAGCCCTACCCTCGCAGGGGCGAACACTGAAGCTTTCTTT CASSPTLAGANTEAFF
many TRBJ2-3 TRBV5-8 TRBD2 TGTGCCAGCAGCCCCCGGGGGGGAACCAAGGCCACAGATACGCAGTATTTT CASSPRGGTKATDTQYF
NA TRBJ2-3 TRBV6-1 TRBD2 TGTGCCAGCAGTGAAGGGGGGGGTTTGTATACGCAGTATTTT CASSEGGGLYTQYF
many TRBJ1-1 TRBV2 TRBD1 TGTGCCAGCAGGCAGGGGGTTGGTAACACTGAAGCTTTCTTT CASRQGVGNTEAFF
many TRBJ2-7 TRBV15 NA TGTGCCACCAGCAGAGGGGGGGGCGATCTCTCCTACGAGCAGTACTTC CATSRGGGDLSYEQYF
many TRBJ1-1 TRBV12-3/TRBV12-4 NA TGTGCCAGCACCTTAGGACAGTACATCAACACTGAAGCTTTCTTT CASTLGQYINTEAFF